This T cell receptor beta chain was sequenced during a study of T cells in Graves' hyperthyroidism and ophthalmopathy. Study as a whole: Once the initial diagnosis was made, peripheral blood was obtained before any treatment.

TCR beta CDR3 regions were amplified from RNA transcripts. TCR CDR3 regions were first amplified by RT-PCR with HTBI primers. TCRdb re-analysed the multiplex PCR reads in MiXCR, keeping a single row per CDR3 protein. The sample has hundreds of thousands of distinct CDR3 sequences, 15% to 19% seen once; the top ten hold around 7.7%. The CDR3 runs to 15 residues. V was trimmed by 5 bases and J by 2 bases, leaving 14 bases between them. There are many counts of this clonotype. As yet, its antigen is unknown. These patients, aged 18 to 65, had recently diagnosed hyperthyroidism lasting under 2 months. PBMCs stemmed from around 10 ml fresh peripheral blood. Study results and caveats: A model of 13 V-J features distinguished ophthalmopathy from stable hyperthyroidism.

The chain employs TRBV12-3 or TRBV12-4 and TRBJ2-3, with D possibly TRBD2 on 6 matching bases. This TCR was sampled from a woman younger than 30 with Graves' hyperthyroidism. Sample: blood. CDR3 region: CASSATRTITDTQYF. In DNA, the CDR3 is TGTGCCAGCAGTGCTACCAGGACTATCACAGATACGCAGTATTTT.